The clone carrying this T cell receptor (beta chain) was detected only once. Its antigen is not known. The data derive from a study of T cell responses to AZD1222 COVID-19 vaccine. This table comes from immunoSEQ multiplex PCR, and its TCRdb copy is limited to in-frame clones, with some not included. The sample holds 85,000 to 90,000 clones, around 90% seen once. Study-level findings and limits: Spike-spanning, vaccine-associated CD4 TCRs were dominant at 160-218 and 743-854.

After removal of 2 bases from V and 4 bases from J, the junction contained 4 bases not matched to a gene. The CDR3 runs 15 residues. Germline V gives CDR1 MNHEY, CDR2 SMNVEV (reference sequence). V usage is TRBV27 and J usage is TRBJ1-3; 8 bases agree with TRBD1. The sample was peripheral blood, taken 28 days after the second AZD1222 dose. The TCR sequence derives from an adult who received the AZD1222 COVID-19 vaccine. The CDR3 sequence is CASSLTTGVGNTIYF. The CDR3 bases are TGTGCCAGCAGTTTAACGACAGGGGTGGGAAACACCATATATTTT.